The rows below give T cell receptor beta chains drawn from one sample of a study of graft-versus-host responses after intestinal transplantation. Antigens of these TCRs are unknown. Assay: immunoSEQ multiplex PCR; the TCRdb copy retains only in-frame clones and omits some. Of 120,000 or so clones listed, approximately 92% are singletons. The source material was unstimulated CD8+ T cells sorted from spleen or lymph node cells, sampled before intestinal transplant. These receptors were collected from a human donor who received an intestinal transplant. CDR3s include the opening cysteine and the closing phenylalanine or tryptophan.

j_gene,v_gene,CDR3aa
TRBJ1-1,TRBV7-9,CASSLLGRDPEAFF
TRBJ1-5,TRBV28,CASSLPGPPAQPQHF
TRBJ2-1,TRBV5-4,CASSLERSGAYNEQFF
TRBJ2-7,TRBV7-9,CASSPPTPTYEQYF
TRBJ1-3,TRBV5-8,CASSLSLSGNTIYF
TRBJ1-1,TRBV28,CANPGPDTEAFF
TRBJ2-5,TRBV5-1,CASGWTDQETQYF
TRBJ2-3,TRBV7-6,CASSLGGGRPDTQYF
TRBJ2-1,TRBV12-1,CASSEGLGTYNEQFF
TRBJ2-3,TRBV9,CASSVRSGGSTDTQYF
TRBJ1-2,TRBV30,CAWNPRNYGYTF
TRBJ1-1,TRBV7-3,CASSFRDLNTEAFF
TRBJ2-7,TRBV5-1,CASSFTTGSYEQYF
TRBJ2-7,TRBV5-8,CASSLGGRSYEQYF
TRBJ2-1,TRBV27,CASSLGDSYNEQFF
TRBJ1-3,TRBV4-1,CASSQVGGKTGNTIYF
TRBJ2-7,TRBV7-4,CASSRDRGLHEQYF
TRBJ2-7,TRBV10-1,CASSGGQSYEQYF
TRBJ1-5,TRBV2,CASSVGGDRSAIQHF
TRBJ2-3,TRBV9,CASSPTLAGTDTQYF
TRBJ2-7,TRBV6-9,CASSCITFSYEQYF
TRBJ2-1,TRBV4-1,CASSHPGLAGDEQFF
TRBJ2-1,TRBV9,CASSERASEQFF
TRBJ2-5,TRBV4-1,CASSQAVLGGEGETQYF
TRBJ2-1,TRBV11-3,CASSLGYSQYNEQFF
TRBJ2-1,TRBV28,CASSLEGSSYNEQFF
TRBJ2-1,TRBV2,CASTSGSVSEQFF
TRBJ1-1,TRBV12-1,CASSCEAFF
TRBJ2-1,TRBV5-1,CASNHGGEQFF